Listed below are T cell receptor beta chains from one sample, sequenced in a study of OX40 agonist ivuxolimab in advanced cancers. Assay used: immunoSEQ multiplex PCR; TCRdb lists only in-frame clones, some missing. The repertoire has tens of thousands of clones, about nine tenths of them found once; the top ten carry about 0.35%. The material was CD4+ or CD8+ T cells sorted from blood, obtained in a trial of the OX40 agonist ivuxolimab. Receptors were obtained from an adult with an advanced solid tumor such as melanoma, head and neck, liver or kidney cancer. The CDR3 runs from the conserved cysteine through the conserved F or W. The order of the fields is D gene, V gene, J gene, clone size, CDR3 protein, CDR3 DNA. A D gene is named only where the DNA matches it firmly. Clone size is shown for a subset of rows, as once, few, many or a class of expanded clone.

>NA|TRBV5-1|TRBJ1-2|NA
CASSLGTATNQRSYTF
TGCGCCAGCAGCTTGGGGACAGCCACTAACCAAAGGAGCTACACCTTC
>TRBD2|TRBV5-1|TRBJ2-7|NA
CASSLEGTRNEQYF
TGCGCCAGCAGCTTGGAGGGGACTAGAAACGAGCAGTACTTC
>NA|TRBV4-2|TRBJ2-7|NA
CASSQARRVESREQYF
TGTGCCAGCAGCCAAGCGAGGCGGGTGGAGTCTCGGGAGCAGTACTTC
>TRBD2|TRBV18|TRBJ2-7|NA
CASSPLAGGPIEQYF
TGTGCCAGCTCACCACTAGCGGGAGGCCCGATCGAGCAGTACTTC
>NA|TRBV19|TRBJ2-5|NA
CASSTGWETQYF
TGTGCCAGTAGTACGGGTTGGGAGACCCAGTACTTC
>TRBD2|TRBV6-5|TRBJ2-7|NA
CASSYSVSGGYEQYF
TGTGCCAGCAGTTACTCCGTTAGCGGGGGTTACGAGCAGTACTTC
>TRBD2|TRBV29-1|TRBJ2-5|NA
CSVKASGFQETQYF
TGCAGCGTTAAGGCTAGCGGGTTCCAAGAGACCCAGTACTTC
>NA|TRBV29-1|TRBJ1-2|once
CSVDEDAVGGYTF
TGCAGCGTTGACGAGGATGCAGTAGGTGGCTACACCTTC
>TRBD2|TRBV6-1|TRBJ2-1|NA
CASSEPVAGGIPYNEQFF
TGTGCCAGCAGTGAGCCCGTAGCGGGAGGCATACCGTACAATGAGCAGTTCTTC
>NA|TRBV7-2|TRBJ2-5|NA
CASSLSWNPGEGQETQYF
TGTGCCAGCAGCTTAAGTTGGAATCCGGGAGAGGGGCAAGAGACCCAGTACTTC
>NA|TRBV7-2|TRBJ2-3|once
CASSLSATDTQYF
TGTGCCAGCAGCTTAAGTGCGACAGATACGCAGTATTTT
>NA|TRBV5-6|TRBJ2-7|NA
CASSGLGEQYF
TGTGCCAGCAGCGGATTGGGCGAGCAGTACTTC
>NA|TRBV28|TRBJ2-3|NA
CASSFIGADTQYF
TGTGCCAGCAGTTTCATCGGGGCAGATACGCAGTATTTT
>NA|TRBV9|TRBJ2-1|NA
CASSSAMGGVWYNEQFF
TGTGCCAGCAGCTCCGCGATGGGTGGGGTTTGGTACAATGAGCAGTTCTTC
>NA|TRBV7-2|TRBJ2-1|NA
CASSLAPGIQFF
TGTGCCAGCAGCTTAGCGCCGGGCATACAGTTCTTC
>NA|TRBV4-3|TRBJ2-4|once
CASSTKGRGGPNIQYF
TGCGCCAGCTCCACCAAAGGTCGTGGGGGACCAAACATTCAGTACTTC
>TRBD1|TRBV7-8|TRBJ2-2|NA
CASSLTGAANTGELFF
TGTGCCAGCAGCTTGACAGGGGCTGCGAACACCGGGGAGCTGTTTTTT
>NA|TRBV28|TRBJ1-1|NA
CASSSGLRGRFTEAFF
TGTGCCAGCAGTTCCGGACTCAGGGGCAGATTCACTGAAGCTTTCTTT
>TRBD2|TRBV27|TRBJ2-1|NA
CASSSRGVGLLRRDEQFF
TGTGCCAGCAGTTCCCGGGGGGTAGGCCTACTAAGAAGGGATGAGCAGTTCTTC
>TRBD1|TRBV18|TRBJ2-6|NA
CASSPGLGQVISGANVLTF
TGTGCCAGCTCACCCGGCTTAGGACAGGTGATCTCTGGGGCCAACGTCCTGACTTTC
>NA|TRBV29-1|TRBJ2-2|NA
CSTKWPTGELFF
TGCAGCACAAAATGGCCTACCGGGGAGCTGTTTTTT
>TRBD1|TRBV6-5|TRBJ1-6|NA
CASSYSGQVGSPLHF
TGTGCCAGCAGTTACTCGGGACAGGTCGGTTCACCCCTCCACTTT
>NA|TRBV5-4|TRBJ2-1|NA
CASSLGTTYNEQFF
TGTGCCAGCAGCTTGGGGACTACCTACAATGAGCAGTTCTTC
>NA|TRBV2|TRBJ2-4|NA
CASSDRAQRAKNIQYF
TGTGCCAGCAGTGATAGGGCGCAGCGAGCCAAAAACATTCAGTACTTC
>NA|TRBV7-2|TRBJ1-5|NA
CASSLLGGSNQPQHF
TGTGCCAGCAGCTTATTAGGGGGATCCAATCAGCCCCAGCATTTT
>NA|TRBV2|TRBJ2-1|once
CASSEARGGGFF
TGTGCCAGCAGTGAAGCGCGGGGAGGGGGGTTCTTC
>NA|TRBV5-1|TRBJ1-6|NA
CASSPERDSPLHF
TGCGCCAGCAGCCCAGAACGGGATTCACCCCTCCACTTT
>NA|TRBV7-6|TRBJ2-7|NA
CASSLAGTLAYEQYF
TGTGCCAGCAGCTTAGCCGGGACTCTAGCGTACGAGCAGTACTTC
>TRBD1|TRBV25-1|TRBJ1-6|NA
CASSEGLTGSGTNSPLHF
TGTGCCAGCAGTGAGGGCTTGACAGGGAGCGGGACGAATTCACCCCTCCACTTT
>NA|TRBV7-2|TRBJ1-3|once
CASSLVTGSGNTIYF
TGTGCCAGCAGCTTAGTTACAGGGTCTGGAAACACCATATATTTT
>TRBD1|TRBV9|TRBJ1-4|NA
CASSVSRGSEKLFF
TGTGCCAGCAGCGTAAGCAGGGGGAGCGAAAAACTGTTTTTT
>NA|TRBV7-9|TRBJ1-1|few
CASSPAGLNTEAFF
TGTGCCAGCAGCCCCGCAGGGTTGAACACTGAAGCTTTCTTT
>NA|TRBV27|TRBJ2-1|once
CASSPRAFNEQFF
TGTGCCAGCAGTCCGAGGGCCTTCAATGAGCAGTTCTTC
>TRBD2|TRBV7-2|TRBJ2-1|NA
CASSRVGGSGYNEQFF
TGTGCCAGCAGCCGAGTAGGCGGGAGTGGATACAATGAGCAGTTCTTC
>NA|TRBV5-4|TRBJ2-3|NA
CASSSTKDRVTDTQYF
TGTGCCAGCAGCTCTACGAAGGACAGAGTCACAGATACGCAGTATTTT
>NA|TRBV27|TRBJ2-6|NA
CASSFWSGSSGANVLTF
TGTGCCAGCAGTTTCTGGTCGGGGAGCTCTGGGGCCAACGTCCTGACTTTC
>NA|TRBV21-1|TRBJ2-2|NA
CASKRWAEPGELFF
TGTGCCAGCAAGAGGTGGGCTGAGCCCGGGGAGCTGTTTTTT
>TRBD1|TRBV6-6|TRBJ2-5|NA
CASHRTGQETQYF
TGTGCCAGCCACCGGACAGGCCAAGAGACCCAGTACTTC
>NA|TRBV5-8|TRBJ1-1|NA
CASSLARGKMNTEAFF
TGTGCCAGCAGCTTGGCCAGGGGAAAGATGAACACTGAAGCTTTCTTT
>NA|TRBV20-1|TRBJ1-1|few
CSARGNTEAFF
TGCAGTGCTAGAGGTAACACTGAAGCTTTCTTT
>NA|TRBV12-5|TRBJ2-6|NA
CASGFAGTTSGANVLTF
TGTGCTAGTGGTTTCGCGGGTACTACTTCTGGGGCCAACGTCCTGACTTTC
>NA|TRBV4-1|TRBJ1-5|NA
CASSQEIQGSQPQHF
TGCGCCAGCAGCCAAGAAATCCAGGGTAGTCAGCCCCAGCATTTT
>NA|TRBV15|TRBJ2-5|NA
CATSRDRAKETQYF
TGTGCCACCAGCAGAGATCGGGCAAAAGAGACCCAGTACTTC
>TRBD1|TRBV9|TRBJ1-1|few
CASSRTGSSNTEAFF
TGTGCCAGCAGCCGGACAGGCTCGTCGAACACTGAAGCTTTCTTT
>TRBD2|TRBV11-3|TRBJ2-2|NA
CASSGGLAGGSGELFF
TGTGCCAGCAGCGGGGGACTAGCGGGAGGGAGCGGGGAGCTGTTTTTT
>NA|TRBV6-5|TRBJ1-3|NA
CASSRTAGGNTIYF
TGTGCCAGCAGTAGGACAGCGGGGGGAAACACCATATATTTT
>NA|TRBV16|TRBJ2-2|once
CASSQSWNPGELFF
TGTGCCAGCAGCCAATCTTGGAACCCCGGGGAGCTGTTTTTT
>NA|TRBV20-1|TRBJ1-1|NA
CSARWGTEAFF
TGCAGTGCTAGATGGGGGACTGAAGCTTTCTTT
>TRBD1|TRBV9|TRBJ2-7|NA
CASSVSDRGYEQYF
TGTGCCAGCAGCGTATCGGACAGGGGCTACGAGCAGTACTTC
>NA|TRBV27|TRBJ2-2|few
CASSFSRLGELFF
TGTGCCAGCAGTTTCAGTCGATTGGGGGAGCTGTTTTTT
>NA|TRBV7-3|TRBJ2-1|NA
CASSPYFGEQFF
TGTGCCAGCAGCCCGTATTTCGGTGAGCAGTTCTTC
>TRBD2|TRBV7-2|TRBJ2-2|once
CASPRTSGRYTGELFF
TGTGCCAGCCCGAGGACTAGCGGGAGGTACACCGGGGAGCTGTTTTTT
>NA|TRBV10-2|TRBJ2-7|NA
CASRLDTNSYEQYF
TGCGCCAGCAGATTGGACACGAACTCCTACGAGCAGTACTTC
>NA|TRBV7-8|TRBJ2-6|NA
CASSLEGRSFGANVLTF
TGTGCCAGCAGCTTGGAGGGCAGGTCCTTTGGGGCCAACGTCCTGACTTTC
>TRBD1|TRBV6-5|TRBJ2-4|NA
CASSSPMTGGKNIQYF
TGTGCCAGCAGTTCGCCCATGACAGGGGGTAAAAACATTCAGTACTTC
>TRBD1|TRBV6-6|TRBJ1-1|NA
CASSYPGTGGSEAFF
TGTGCCAGCAGTTACCCTGGGACAGGGGGCTCGGAAGCTTTCTTT
>TRBD2|TRBV19|TRBJ2-2|once
CASSMIAGGSIAGELFF
TGTGCCAGTAGTATGATAGCGGGAGGATCGATCGCCGGGGAGCTGTTTTTT
>NA|TRBV6-1|TRBJ2-3|NA
CASSERASPPGDTQYF
TGTGCCAGCAGTGAACGAGCCAGCCCTCCGGGAGATACGCAGTATTTT
>NA|TRBV7-9|TRBJ1-4|few
CASSLAGPTNEKLFF
TGTGCCAGCAGCTTAGCGGGACCAACTAATGAAAAACTGTTTTTT
>NA|TRBV28|TRBJ2-6|NA
CASSLSYYVSGANVLTF
TGTGCCAGCAGTTTATCTTACTACGTCTCTGGGGCCAACGTCCTGACTTTC